The following is a TCR beta chain sequence with its context. Germline lookup yields CDR1 GTSNPN and CDR2 SVGIG (reference sequence). J was trimmed by 3 bases and V by 6 bases; bases with no gene match: 8. The CDR3 loop spans 14 amino acids. Under the authors' procedure: How many nucleated cells were present was estimated from reference gene primer amplification. Sequencing was performed with immunoSEQ multiplex PCR; in TCRdb, only in-frame clones are kept and a portion is missing. V and J calls and clone size are those listed in that table; D and trimming were worked out from the DNA. Of tens of thousands of clones in the sample, approximately 82% were seen once. The sample originates from a study of blood T cell repertoires in COVID-19. Overall study: COVID-19 samples, acute and convalescent, were from the United States, Italy and Spain. T cells, B-cell-depleted T cells, or PBMCs provided the cDNA or gDNA that served as material.

The source is a man aged 50 or older with active COVID-19. The chain uses TRBV30 and TRBJ1-1; 9 nucleotides match TRBD1. The sequencing sample was made of peripheral blood. CDR3: CACGTGSLHTEAFF. The CDR3 nucleotides are TGTGCCTGTGGGACAGGGAGTCTGCACACTGAAGCTTTCTTT. Looking up the rest from reference TRBV30 and TRBJ1-1 gives the full variable domain: SQTIHQWPATLVQPVGSPLSLECTVEGTSNPNLYWYRQAAGRGLQLLFYSVGIGQISSEVPQNLSASRPQDRQFILSSKKLLLSDSGFYLCACGTGSLHTEAFFGQGTRLTVV.